This T cell receptor (beta chain) was recorded in a study of blood T cell repertoires in COVID-19. On the study more broadly: The origin of the acute and convalescent COVID-19 samples was the United States, Italy and Spain. In each case, the material was cDNA or gDNA derived from T cells, B-cell-depleted T cells, or PBMCs.

Germline loops: CDR1 MDHEN, CDR2 SYDVKM. V dropped 7 bases and J dropped 8 bases, with 12 bases sitting between them. CDR3 size: 13 residues. As originally analysed: Amplification from reference gene primers served as the basis for estimated nucleated cell counts. The repertoire was sequenced with immunoSEQ multiplex PCR; TCRdb's copy has only in-frame clones and lacks some. For V, J and clone size, that table is used; D and trimming come from the DNA. The sample carries 60,000 to 80,000 clones, 75% to 85% recorded once. The chain joins TRBV28 to TRBJ1-6; no definite D call. This receptor was identified in a man aged 45-65 years with acute or convalescent COVID-19. The specimen sequenced was peripheral blood. The CDR3 reads CASTGIEDSPLHF. The CDR3 DNA reads TGTGCCAGCACCGGGATAGAAGATTCACCCCTCCACTTT.